The TCR beta chain described here comes from a study of control samples from healthy donors and cancer patients. Deletions cut 5 bases from V and 5 bases from J, with 10 bases between. CDR1 SGHAT and CDR2 FQDESV come from the germline V gene (reference sequence). This CDR3 is built from 12 residues. Measured with immunoSEQ multiplex PCR; TCRdb has only the in-frame clones, and not every one. The profile covers 150,000 or so clones, with around 88% appearing a single time and around 5% taken by the ten largest. V gene TRBV11-1 combines with J gene TRBJ2-7; D is perhaps TRBD1 or TRBD2 (7 bases each). The sample taken for sequencing was blood. The sequence was collected from a woman under 40 in good health. The DNA for the CDR3 is TGTGCCAGCAGCCCAGGGGGGGACGAGCAGTACTTC. Residues: CASSPGGDEQYF.